These 30 T cell receptor beta chains were sequenced from one sample in a study of blood T cell repertoires in COVID-19 (dated by TCRdb to the early 2020s). The receptor library was made with the immunoSEQ multiplex PCR assay. TCRdb obtained this table from immuneACCESS and retained in-frame rearrangements with V and J assigned. These tables miss some clones; where compared with another copy, unresolved V genes account for less than half of the shortfall, and the remainder is unexplained. The sample contains 300,000 or so clones, over 80% of them found a single time. The ten largest clones capture approximately 1.5% of the sample. Input material: peripheral blood. The receptors come from a woman aged 40 to 50 who had recovered from COVID-19.

The rearrangement uses TRBV7-2 and TRBJ1-6, with D possibly being TRBD1 (5 bases). Germline lookup yields CDR1 SGHTA and CDR2 FQGNSA. The CDR3 contains 14 residues. Trimming took 1 base from V and 10 from J, leaving 11 bases between them. The CDR3 spells CASSLEGTRSPLHF. For the CDR3, the DNA is TGTGCCAGCAGCTTAGAAGGGACTCGCTCACCCCTCCACTTT.

Only one count was recorded for this clone. The CDR3 here is CASSQRVRYYEQYF. The DNA of the CDR3 is TGCGCCAGCAGCCAGAGGGTCAGGTACTACGAGCAGTACTTC. The rearrangement joins TRBV4-1 to TRBJ2-7, with a tentative D call TRBD2 (5 bases). Germline-derived CDR1 and CDR2 are MGHRA and YSYEKL. This CDR3 has 14 amino acids. V was clipped by 3 bases and J by 3 bases, with 12 bases between them.

The gene calls are TRBV5-1 and TRBJ1-1; perhaps TRBD1 as D (5 bases). The V gene's germline CDR1 is SGHRS and CDR2 YFSETQ. This CDR3 comprises 14 residues. V lost 4 bases and J 2 bases, leaving 12 bases between the germline ends. The CDR3 sequence is CASSRTGDNTEAFF. The CDR3 coding sequence is TGCGCCAGCAGCCGGACGGGGGACAACACTGAAGCTTTCTTT.

V gene TRBV5-1 combines with J gene TRBJ1-4, with D perhaps TRBD1 (5 bases). The germline gives CDR1 SGHRS, CDR2 YFSETQ. The CDR3 is 13 amino acids. V was clipped by 2 bases and J by 7 bases, with 9 bases between them. The CDR3 region has the DNA TGCGCCAGCAGCTTCCAGGGAAGTGAAAAACTGTTTTTT. Protein product: CASSFQGSEKLFF.

The chain couples TRBV5-1 to TRBJ2-2, with D perhaps matching TRBD1 (6 bases). The CDR3 sequence is 15 residues long. Trimming removed 0 bases from V and 3 bases from J, with 9 bases in between. From germline, CDR1 is SGHRS and CDR2 YFSETQ. The CDR3 DNA sequence: TGCGCCAGCAGCTTGGGGGACACTTACACCGGGGAGCTGTTTTTT. Protein sequence: CASSLGDTYTGELFF.

V is TRBV15 and J is TRBJ1-2, with unresolved D. Germline CDR1 reads LNHNV; CDR2 reads YYDKDF (reference sequence). The V end lost 2 bases, the J end lost 3 bases, and 7 bases lay between the germline ends. This CDR3 region has 13 residues. The CDR3 sequence: CATSRNGDYGYTF. CDR3 nucleotides: TGTGCCACCAGCAGAAACGGGGACTATGGCTACACCTTC.

This clone was detected a few times. CDR3 sequence reads: CASRSGTGGNTEAFF. The CDR3 DNA reads as TGTGCCAGCAGATCTGGGACAGGGGGGAACACTGAAGCTTTCTTT. The V call is TRBV7-9, the J call TRBJ1-1, with 11 bases lining up with TRBD1. The J segment lost 1 base and the V segment lost 6 bases, leaving 4 bases of the junction unmatched. Germline lookup yields CDR1 SEHNR and CDR2 FQNEAQ (reference sequence). The CDR3 has 15 amino acids.

The rearrangement links TRBV9 to TRBJ2-7; 8 nucleotides line up with TRBD2. J gave up 0 bases and V 4 bases, and 3 bases lay outside the gene matches. The CDR3 consists of 14 residues. From germline, CDR1 is SGDLS and CDR2 YYNGEE. The CDR3 here is CASSPGTSSYEQYF. DNA of the CDR3: TGTGCCAGCAGCCCAGGGACTAGCTCCTACGAGCAGTACTTC. The full variable domain, completed using reference TRBV9 and TRBJ2-7, is DSGVTQTPKHLITATGQRVTLRCSPRSGDLSVYWYQQSLDQGLQFLIQYYNGEERAKGNILERFSAQQFPDLHSELNLSSLELGDSALYFCASSPGTSSYEQYFGPGTRLTVT.

The chain is built from TRBV10-2 and TRBJ2-1; the match to TRBD2 covers 10 bases. Germline-derived CDR1 and CDR2 are WSHSY and SAAADI. This CDR3 is 15 amino acids long. V was clipped by 8 bases and J by 7 bases; unmatched bases: 11. Here the CDR3 reads CASSSIAGGRNEQFF. CDR3 coding DNA: TGCGCCAGCTCTTCCATAGCGGGGGGAAGGAATGAGCAGTTCTTC.

V and J are TRBV4-1 and TRBJ1-3, with D perhaps TRBD1 (5 bases). V dropped 2 bases and J dropped 5 bases, with 10 bases sitting between them. The V gene's germline CDR1 is MGHRA and CDR2 YSYEKL. The CDR3 covers 14 residues. CDR3 loop: CASSQPGVRNTIYF. CDR3 nucleotides: TGCGCCAGCAGCCAACCGGGGGTTCGAAACACCATATATTTT.

This clone has just one count. The genes are TRBV9 and TRBJ1-1; 7 bases are shared with TRBD1. J gave up 8 bases and V 4 bases, and 8 bases lay outside the gene matches. CDR1 is SGDLS and CDR2 is YYNGEE in the germline V gene. The CDR3 spans 13 residues. The CDR3 region is CASSRSGTAEAFF. DNA for the CDR3: TGTGCCAGCAGCCGTAGTGGGACAGCGGAAGCTTTCTTT. Together with reference TRBV9 and TRBJ1-1, the CDR3 gives the full variable domain: DSGVTQTPKHLITATGQRVTLRCSPRSGDLSVYWYQQSLDQGLQFLIQYYNGEERAKGNILERFSAQQFPDLHSELNLSSLELGDSALYFCASSRSGTAEAFFGQGTRLTVV.

This rearrangement joins TRBV10-3 to TRBJ1-4; 7 nucleotides align to TRBD1. J was trimmed by 4 bases and V by 0 bases; bases with no gene match: 2. Looked up from germline, CDR1 is ENHRY and CDR2 is SYGVKD. This CDR3 contains 15 residues. The CDR3 is CAISESTGLNEKLFF. Here the CDR3 DNA reads TGTGCCATCAGTGAGTCGACAGGGCTTAATGAAAAACTGTTTTTT.

In DNA, the CDR3 is TGTGCCACCTCACAGTCCCACAGCTATGGCTACACCTTC. Translated: CATSQSHSYGYTF. The chain carries TRBV15 and TRBJ1-2; D ambiguous. Germline CDR1 and CDR2: LNHNV and YYDKDF (reference sequence). The V end lost 8 bases, the J end lost 4 bases, and 14 bases lay between the germline ends. CDR3 length equals 13 residues.

The chain combines TRBV7-9 with TRBJ1-2, with 7 bases fitting TRBD1. The germline gives CDR1 SEHNR, CDR2 FQNEAQ (reference sequence). This CDR3 has 14 residues. Trimming took 6 bases from V and 8 from J; bases not matched to a gene: 12. The CDR3 coding sequence is TGTGCCAGCAGTCGGGACAGCCAAATTGGAGGCTACACCTTC. It translates to CASSRDSQIGGYTF.

The rearrangement joins TRBV6-4 to TRBJ2-1; tentatively, D is TRBD2 (5 bases). CDR3 size: 15 residues. V was clipped by 5 bases and J by 0 bases, with 11 bases between them. Germline assignment: CDR1 MRHNA and CDR2 SNTAGT. CDR3 in DNA: TGTGCCAGCAGTACGACTACGAGCTCCTACAATGAGCAGTTCTTC. Encoded protein: CASSTTTSSYNEQFF.

The J gene is TRBJ2-3, the V gene TRBV10-3; TRBD2 matches 8 bases. The CDR3 spans 16 residues. Germline V gene data show CDR1 as ENHRY and CDR2 as SYGVKD. With 8 bases clipped from V and 2 bases from J, the junction kept 12 bases outside the gene matches. The CDR3 bases are TGTGCCATCCATACTAGCTCGGGGGGGCACACAGATACGCAGTATTTT. Encoded protein: CAIHTSSGGHTDTQYF.

The rearrangement joins TRBV6-6 to TRBJ1-2; D is undetermined. Germline loops: CDR1 MNHNY, CDR2 SVGAGI (reference sequence). The V end was cut by 0 bases, the J end by 0 bases, with 8 bases between. The CDR3 runs to 15 residues. The CDR3 spells CASSYSAISNYGYTF. CDR3 nucleotides: TGTGCCAGCAGTTACTCGGCCATCTCTAACTATGGCTACACCTTC.

This clone came up once. V is TRBV7-2 and J is TRBJ1-1, with D possibly matching TRBD1 (5 bases). Germline CDR1 SGHTA, CDR2 FQGNSA. The CDR3 totals 13 residues. V was pared by 1 base and J by 6 bases, with 9 bases between. CDR3 bases: TGTGCCAGCAGCTTAGACAGGCTAGCTGAAGCTTTCTTT. Its translation is CASSLDRLAEAFF.

The V and J genes are TRBV7-9 and TRBJ1-1, with a tentative D call TRBD1 (6 bases). Germline loops: CDR1 SEHNR, CDR2 FQNEAQ (reference sequence). The CDR3 consists of 15 residues. Trimming removed 6 bases at V and 1 base at J, with 15 bases between. The CDR3 region is CASSPSQGSNTEAFF. DNA for the CDR3: TGTGCCAGCAGTCCTTCCCAGGGGTCGAACACTGAAGCTTTCTTT.

This chain uses TRBV18 with TRBJ2-5; possible D gene TRBD2, 6 bases. Per germline, CDR1 KGHSH and CDR2 LQKENI. With 2 bases removed from V and 5 bases from J, the gap between germline ends came to 12 bases. The CDR3 extends over 14 amino acids. The CDR3 spells CASSPFGGLETQYF. In DNA, the CDR3 is TGTGCCAGCTCACCATTTGGAGGGCTGGAGACCCAGTACTTC.

This chain links TRBV5-8 with TRBJ2-1; 12 bases are a match to TRBD2. CDR3 length: 17 amino acids. CDR1 is SGHTS and CDR2 is YDEGEE in the germline V gene. The ends lost 3 bases at V and 4 bases at J; junction bases unmatched: 8. This chain's CDR3 is CASSSTLAGGQYNEQFF. The CDR3 region has the DNA TGTGCCAGCAGCTCGACCCTAGCGGGGGGGCAGTACAATGAGCAGTTCTTC.

The J gene is TRBJ1-2, the V gene TRBV5-5, with 8 nucleotides matching TRBD1. This CDR3 has 15 amino acids. The germline V gene encodes CDR1 SGHKS and CDR2 YYEKEE (reference sequence). J lost 4 bases, V lost 0 bases, and 5 bases had no gene match. CDR3 nucleotide sequence: TGTGCCAGCAGCTTGGGGACAGGGCTTTTCTATGGCTACACCTTC. Protein product: CASSLGTGLFYGYTF.

V usage is TRBV7-6 and J usage is TRBJ2-5; TRBD2 matches at 14 bases. The trim removed 5 bases at V and 4 bases at J, leaving 9 bases unmatched. Germline V gene lookup returns CDR1 SGHVS and CDR2 FNYEAQ. The CDR3 consists of 17 residues. CDR3 DNA: TGTGCCAGCAGCACCGGGACTAGCGGGGGCTACAGAGAGACCCAGTACTTC. Its translation: CASSTGTSGGYRETQYF.

This clone has a single count. The chain links TRBV5-6 to TRBJ1-2, with D possibly being TRBD1 (5 bases). Germline CDR1 SGHDT, CDR2 YYEEEE. Between the trimmed V and J ends, which lost 4 bases and 2 bases, there was a span of 12 bases. The CDR3 contains 14 residues. CDR3 nucleotide sequence: TGTGCCAGCAGCCCGGACACATCAAACTATGGCTACACCTTC. It is translated as CASSPDTSNYGYTF.

V gene TRBV7-3 combines with J gene TRBJ1-1; 7 positions agree with TRBD1. Unmatched junction bases numbered 8, after V lost 5 bases and J lost 5 bases. The CDR3 consists of 14 residues. The germline gives CDR1 SGHTA, CDR2 FQGTGA. In nucleotides, the CDR3 is TGTGCCAGCAGCACAACAGGGGCGGTTACTGAAGCTTTCTTT. This encodes CASSTTGAVTEAFF.

J is TRBJ2-3 and V is TRBV5-4; TRBD2 matches 14 bases. V trimming: 1 base; J trimming: 2 bases; junction bases outside the gene matches: 6. CDR1 is SGHNT, CDR2 YYREEE, per germline (reference sequence). The CDR3 has 18 amino acids. CDR3 region: CASSLSTSGGGSTDTQYF. In DNA form, the CDR3 reads TGTGCCAGCAGCTTGTCGACTAGCGGGGGGGGTTCCACAGATACGCAGTATTTT.

The CDR3 nucleotides read TGTGCCAGCAGTTTTCACTCCGAAGCTTTCTTT. Its translation: CASSFHSEAFF. The chain combines TRBV2 with TRBJ1-1; D not certain. Germline V gives CDR1 SNHLY, CDR2 FYNNEI. This CDR3 is 11 amino acids long. V shed 5 bases and J shed 8 bases, with 9 bases lying between them.

The chain couples TRBV11-3 to TRBJ2-2; 8 nucleotides align to TRBD1. CDR1 and CDR2 from the germline V gene are SGHNT and YENEEA. V shed 5 bases, J shed 7 bases, and the junction held 9 bases outside the gene matches. This CDR3 has 15 residues. The CDR3 bases are TGTGCCAGCAGCCCGGACAGGGCCAGGAACGGGGAGCTGTTTTTT. This gives the protein CASSPDRARNGELFF.

This clone was detected only a few times. Other DNA sequences in this specimen translate into the identical CDR3. The chain combines TRBV7-9 with TRBJ1-1; 7 bases line up with TRBD1. Germline V gene data show CDR1 as SEHNR and CDR2 as FQNEAQ (reference sequence). The ends lost 2 bases at V and 4 bases at J; junction bases unmatched: 1. The CDR3 has 13 residues. The CDR3 loop is CASSLQGGTEAFF. In DNA form, the CDR3 reads TGTGCCAGCAGCTTACAGGGGGGCACTGAAGCTTTCTTT.

The V gene is TRBV12-5, the J gene TRBJ2-3, with D perhaps TRBD1 (5 bases). The CDR3 sequence is 13 residues long. CDR1 and CDR2 from the germline V gene are LGHNT and FRNRAP. The V end lost 9 bases, the J end lost 3 bases, and 13 bases lay between the germline ends. The CDR3 loop is CASLSSGTDTQYF. The CDR3 DNA is TGTGCTAGCCTCAGTTCAGGGACAGATACGCAGTATTTT.